The sequence of this TCR beta chain was determined in a study of blood T cell repertoires in COVID-19. Trimming pared 7 bases from V and 1 base from J, leaving 10 bases between. This CDR3 is built from 13 residues. Germline lookup yields CDR1 SNHLY and CDR2 FYNNEI. In the authors' workflow: Researchers report that nucleated cell counts were estimated from reference gene primer amplification. Method: immunoSEQ multiplex PCR; TCRdb's copy keeps in-frame clones and lacks some. V and J calls and clone size follow that table, whereas D and trimming were derived from the DNA. The table includes about 270,000 clones, approximately 88% detected once.

The sequence came from a woman aged 40-49 years with acute COVID-19. This rearrangement joins TRBV2 to TRBJ1-1, with a weak D call TRBD1 (5 bases). The sample comprised PBMCs or T cells enriched from blood (not recorded which). The CDR3 reads CASKLGQNTEAFF. CDR3 in DNA: TGTGCCAGCAAATTAGGACAGAACACTGAAGCTTTCTTT. The full variable domain, in which reference TRBV2 and TRBJ1-1 provide the parts outside the CDR3, is EPEVTQTPSHQVTQMGQEVILRCVPISNHLYFYWYRQILGQKVEFLVSFYNNEISEKSEIFDDQFSVERPDGSNFTLKIRSTKLEDSAMYFCASKLGQNTEAFFGQGTRLTVV.